Presented here are 32 T cell receptor beta chains from one specimen sequenced in a study of T cell responses to AZD1222 COVID-19 vaccine (dated by TCRdb to the early 2020s). The method was the immunoSEQ multiplex PCR assay. TCRdb mirrors the immuneACCESS table, restricted to in-frame sequences. Some clones are absent from its copies; in checked studies, under half trace to an unresolved V gene, and the reason for the others is unknown. The sample data list approximately 210,000 clones, and roughly 94% of these were observed just once. The ten top clones hold about 1.5% of the sample. Explained via the paper, the time point label denotes: about 28 days (+/-7) after the second vaccine dose. Per the publication, the treatment or condition label means: meningococcal conjugate vaccine given as trial control. Here the sequenced sample was peripheral blood, taken 28 days after the second dose of the MenACWY control vaccine. All receptors derive from an adult who received the MenACWY meningococcal vaccine as a control.

The chain recombines TRBV7-4 with TRBJ2-5, with TRBD2 as a possible D gene (5 bases). Deletions cut 3 bases from V and 11 bases from J, with 19 bases between. CDR3 size: 14 residues. CDR1 SGHVT and CDR2 SQSDAQ come from the germline V gene. The CDR3 spells CASSFMSGSGKQYF. In DNA, the CDR3 is TGTGCCAGCAGCTTTATGAGTGGATCGGGAAAACAGTACTTC.

The V and J genes are TRBV9 and TRBJ2-1; 10 bases agree with TRBD2. Looked up from germline, CDR1 is SGDLS and CDR2 is YYNGEE. J gave up 3 bases and V 4 bases, and 4 bases lay outside the gene matches. This CDR3 is 15 amino acids long. CDR3 protein: CASSPRLAGYNEQFF. CDR3 sequence (DNA): TGTGCCAGCAGCCCCCGACTAGCGGGCTACAATGAGCAGTTCTTC.

The CDR3 DNA reads as TGTGCCAGTAGTATTGGGGCTTTTTACAATGAGCAGTTCTTC. Translating it yields CASSIGAFYNEQFF. This chain connects TRBV19 to TRBJ2-1, with a weak D call TRBD1 (5 bases). This CDR3 contains 14 residues. Trimming took off 3 bases at V and 4 bases at J, with 10 bases between the two ends. Germline V gene sequence: CDR1 LNHDA, CDR2 SQIVND (reference sequence).

The V and J genes are TRBV5-1 and TRBJ1-1; perhaps TRBD1 as D (6 bases). CDR1 and CDR2 from the germline V gene are SGHRS and YFSETQ. This CDR3 is built from 15 residues. The V end was cut by 1 base, the J end by 4 bases, with 14 bases between. The DNA for the CDR3 is TGCGCCAGCAGCTTGTACGTCAGGGGTACCACTGAAGCTTTCTTT. Its protein product is CASSLYVRGTTEAFF. Looking up the rest from reference TRBV5-1 and TRBJ1-1 gives the full variable domain: KAGVTQTPRYLIKTRGQQVTLSCSPISGHRSVSWYQQTPGQGLQFLFEYFSETQRNKGNFPGRFSGRQFSNSRSEMNVSTLELGDSALYLCASSLYVRGTTEAFFGQGTRLTVV.

The chain employs TRBV30 and TRBJ1-3, with D perhaps TRBD1 (5 bases). Trimming pared 5 bases from V and 0 bases from J, leaving 8 bases between. Germline V gene sequence: CDR1 GTSNPN, CDR2 SVGIG (reference sequence). This CDR3 has 13 amino acids. In DNA form, the CDR3 reads TGTGCCTGGGGGGGAAGCTCTGGAAACACCATATATTTT. Its translation: CAWGGSSGNTIYF.

The chain combines TRBV30 with TRBJ2-7; a possible D gene is TRBD1 (6 bases). Trimming removed 3 bases from V and 7 bases from J, with 16 bases in between. Germline CDR1 GTSNPN, CDR2 SVGIG (reference sequence). CDR3 length: 13 residues. The CDR3 reads CAWSLNRVGEQYF. As DNA, the CDR3 is TGTGCCTGGAGCTTAAACAGGGTTGGGGAGCAGTACTTC.

This chain uses TRBV2 with TRBJ1-2, with 7 bases that match TRBD1. This CDR3 comprises 15 residues. The junction had 11 bases not matched to a gene; V was cut back by 9 bases and J by 1 base. Germline V gene lookup returns CDR1 SNHLY and CDR2 FYNNEI. CDR3 coding DNA: TGTGCCAGTCCGGGACAGAGCCCCTTTAACTATGGCTACACCTTC. It is translated as CASPGQSPFNYGYTF.

The chain has TRBV6-5 and TRBJ2-7; 7 bases map to TRBD1. Per germline, CDR1 MNHEY and CDR2 SVGAGI. CDR3 length equals 15 residues. The V segment lost 6 bases and the J segment 3 bases; nucleotides outside the gene matches: 11. CDR3 amino acids: CASRIGPGGGYEQYF. The CDR3 DNA sequence: TGTGCCAGCAGGATAGGGCCAGGGGGTGGCTACGAGCAGTACTTC.

V is TRBV30 and J is TRBJ1-5; 8 positions match TRBD1. The CDR3 sequence is 14 residues long. With 3 bases clipped from V and 6 bases from J, the junction kept 7 bases outside the gene matches. Germline lookup yields CDR1 GTSNPN and CDR2 SVGIG (reference sequence). CDR3 sequence (DNA): TGTGCCTGGAGCGAACCAGGGGGCCCTCAGCCCCAGCATTTT. Translating gives CAWSEPGGPQPQHF.

The chain joins TRBV28 to TRBJ1-2, with no clear D. V was shortened by 3 bases and J by 8 bases, with 13 bases between the two germline ends. The germline gives CDR1 MDHEN, CDR2 SYDVKM. CDR3 length: 13 residues. CDR3 in amino acids: CASSFPGKEGYTF. As DNA, the CDR3 is TGTGCCAGCAGTTTCCCCGGGAAGGAGGGCTACACCTTC.

This chain connects TRBV27 to TRBJ1-5, with a possible D match to TRBD1 (5 bases). The germline gives CDR1 MNHEY, CDR2 SMNVEV (reference sequence). The CDR3 extends over 17 amino acids. V was pared by 3 bases and J by 5 bases, with 20 bases between. The CDR3 spells CASSFVGVGNADQPQHF. CDR3 nucleotides: TGTGCCAGCAGTTTTGTAGGGGTCGGGAACGCGGATCAGCCCCAGCATTTT.

The chain recombines TRBV10-1 with TRBJ2-1; D might be TRBD2 (6 bases). Germline assignment: CDR1 WNHNN and CDR2 SYGVQD (reference sequence). V lost 10 bases and J lost 7, with 11 bases in between. The CDR3 is 11 residues long. The chain's CDR3 is CAIGGENEQFF. Written as DNA, the CDR3 is TGCGCCATTGGAGGGGAAAATGAGCAGTTCTTC.

The rearrangement links TRBV12-3 or TRBV12-4 to TRBJ1-1; D is ambiguous. The V and J ends lost 3 bases and 3 bases respectively, with 8 bases between them. The length of the CDR3 is 13 residues. CDR3 loop: CASSLRVDTEAFF. CDR3 nucleotide sequence: TGTGCCAGCAGTTTGCGGGTTGACACTGAAGCTTTCTTT.

The V and J genes are TRBV14 and TRBJ1-2; D uncertain. Germline V lookup: CDR1 SGHDN, CDR2 FVKESK. This CDR3 comprises 16 residues. The V end was cut by 4 bases, the J end by 4 bases, with 19 bases between. CDR3 nucleotide sequence: TGTGCCAGCAGCCCTCCTGGCCGCCCGGAGGCCTATGGCTACACCTTC. Its protein is CASSPPGRPEAYGYTF.

DNA of the CDR3: TGTGCCAGCAGTTTTGTGGGCTCTGGAAACACCATATATTTT. This sequence encodes CASSFVGSGNTIYF. The rearrangement joins TRBV28 to TRBJ1-3; D is ambiguous. The CDR3 is 14 residues long. Germline V gene data show CDR1 as MDHEN and CDR2 as SYDVKM. Between the trimmed V and J ends, which lost 3 bases and 0 bases, there was a span of 6 bases.

The chain recombines TRBV11-3 with TRBJ2-2; a weak D match, TRBD1 (6 bases). Germline values: CDR1 SGHNT, CDR2 YENEEA. This CDR3 contains 15 residues. V shed 5 bases and J shed 2 bases, with 12 bases lying between them. The CDR3 DNA reads TGTGCCAGCAGCGCCCGGGACATCAACACCGGGGAGCTGTTTTTT. Its translation is CASSARDINTGELFF.

The gene calls are TRBV28 and TRBJ1-1; TRBD1 might be the D (5 bases). V was trimmed by 2 bases and J by 6 bases, leaving 7 bases between them. The CDR3 length is 12 residues. CDR1 is MDHEN and CDR2 is SYDVKM in the germline V gene. The CDR3 is CASSLRGAEAFF. CDR3 nucleotide sequence: TGTGCCAGCAGTTTAAGGGGAGCTGAAGCTTTCTTT. Using reference TRBV28 and TRBJ1-1 for the parts outside the CDR3, the full variable domain is DVKVTQSSRYLVKRTGEKVFLECVQDMDHENMFWYRQDPGLGLRLIYFSYDVKMKEKGDIPEGYSVSREKKERFSLILESASTNQTSMYLCASSLRGAEAFFGQGTRLTVV.

This chain links TRBV5-1 with TRBJ1-2; D is undetermined. The CDR3 extends over 14 amino acids. V lost 4 bases to trimming and J lost 8 bases, with 18 bases between them. Germline V lookup: CDR1 SGHRS, CDR2 YFSETQ. This chain's CDR3 is CASSDLVEGDGYTF. The CDR3 nucleotides are TGCGCCAGCAGCGACCTTGTGGAGGGAGACGGCTACACCTTC.

The chain uses TRBV18 and TRBJ1-2; TRBD1 matches 8 bases. The CDR3 runs to 14 residues. J gave up 4 bases and V 6 bases, and 7 bases lay outside the gene matches. Germline V gene data show CDR1 as KGHSH and CDR2 as LQKENI. CDR3 amino acids: CASSPGQGSYGYTF. The DNA of the CDR3 is TGTGCCAGCTCCCCAGGACAGGGAAGCTATGGCTACACCTTC.

V usage is TRBV28 and J usage is TRBJ1-2; 10 nucleotides agree with TRBD1. The V gene's germline CDR1 is MDHEN and CDR2 SYDVKM. The CDR3 is 13 amino acids. The J segment lost 7 bases and the V segment lost 6 bases, leaving 5 bases of the junction unmatched. In DNA, the CDR3 is TGTGCCAGCAGCCGACAGGGGGCGGTTGGCTACACCTTC. Amino acids: CASSRQGAVGYTF.

The CDR3 region is CASSPQDWGANTEAFF. The CDR3 DNA sequence: TGCGCCAGCAGCCCCCAGGATTGGGGGGCGAACACTGAAGCTTTCTTT. The chain is built from TRBV4-1 and TRBJ1-1, with a weak D call TRBD1 (6 bases). V lost 4 bases and J 1 base, leaving 16 bases between the germline ends. The germline CDR1 and CDR2 sequences are MGHRA and YSYEKL. The CDR3 consists of 16 residues.

This rearrangement joins TRBV9 to TRBJ1-2; D gene ambiguous. The CDR3 length is 16 residues. The germline V gene encodes CDR1 SGDLS and CDR2 YYNGEE. Trimming cost V 4 bases and J 3 bases, with 19 bases left between them. In DNA form, the CDR3 reads TGTGCCAGCAGCTCACCTTCTTCGAGGTTGGACTATGGCTACACCTTC. Its translation is CASSSPSSRLDYGYTF.

This clone was found once. The rearrangement links TRBV7-9 to TRBJ2-3; 9 bases are shared with TRBD1. From germline, CDR1 is SEHNR and CDR2 FQNEAQ (reference sequence). The V gene end was trimmed by 1 base and the J gene end by 6 bases; junction bases not matched to a gene: 8. The CDR3 spans 16 residues. The CDR3 here is CASSLGGTGTTDTQYF. The CDR3 DNA follows: TGTGCCAGCAGCTTAGGTGGGACAGGGACGACGGATACGCAGTATTTT.

The chain is built from TRBV7-9 and TRBJ1-4; TRBD1 matches 9 bases. The germline V gene encodes CDR1 SEHNR and CDR2 FQNEAQ (reference sequence). CDR3 length equals 16 residues. The V and J ends lost 5 bases and 7 bases, in that order; junction bases with no gene match: 11. The CDR3 here is CASSTLQGASSEKLFF. DNA for the CDR3: TGTGCCAGCAGCACCCTACAGGGGGCGTCGAGTGAAAAACTGTTTTTT.

The chain couples TRBV25-1 to TRBJ2-7; D gene ambiguous. V lost 5 bases and J 5 bases, leaving 4 bases between the germline ends. CDR1 and CDR2 (germline): MGHDK, SYGVNS. The CDR3 has 10 amino acids. Written as DNA, the CDR3 is TGTGCCAGCAGTCAGGACGAGCAGTACTTC. Protein product: CASSQDEQYF.

The V gene is TRBV5-4, the J gene TRBJ2-1; D gene uncertain. The germline V gene encodes CDR1 SGHNT and CDR2 YYREEE (reference sequence). This CDR3 is 13 amino acids long. V lost 4 bases and J lost 5, with 10 bases in between. CDR3: CASSPLTNNEQFF. CDR3 nucleotides: TGTGCCAGCAGCCCACTAACAAACAATGAGCAGTTCTTC.

The genes are TRBV9 and TRBJ1-2; D not certain. The CDR3 length is 13 residues. Trimming took off 0 bases at V and 4 bases at J, with 7 bases between the two ends. Germline V gene lookup returns CDR1 SGDLS and CDR2 YYNGEE. CDR3 sequence (DNA): TGTGCCAGCAGCGTAGGGCAGGCCTATGGCTACACCTTC. Translating gives CASSVGQAYGYTF.

The V call is TRBV5-1, the J call TRBJ1-1; D unclear. Deletions cut 1 base from V and 1 base from J, with 8 bases between. From germline, CDR1 is SGHRS and CDR2 YFSETQ. The CDR3 covers 14 residues. In DNA form, the CDR3 reads TGCGCCAGCAGCTTGTTGGCGGCGAACACTGAAGCTTTCTTT. This translates into CASSLLAANTEAFF.

The gene calls are TRBV9 and TRBJ1-1, with D unresolved. Germline values: CDR1 SGDLS, CDR2 YYNGEE. V dropped 1 base and J dropped 4 bases, with 11 bases sitting between them. The CDR3 has 14 amino acids. The CDR3 DNA reads TGTGCCAGCAGCGTATACTACTCCGGCACTGAAGCTTTCTTT. Amino acid sequence: CASSVYYSGTEAFF.

The chain joins TRBV7-9 to TRBJ2-3, with 14 nucleotides matching TRBD2. The V segment lost 5 bases and the J segment 1 base; nucleotides outside the gene matches: 8. The CDR3 is 18 residues long. Per germline, CDR1 SEHNR and CDR2 FQNEAQ (reference sequence). CDR3 residues: CASSTRRLAGGRTDTQYF. For the CDR3, the DNA is TGTGCCAGCAGCACGCGGCGACTAGCGGGGGGGCGCACAGATACGCAGTATTTT.

The V gene is TRBV18, the J gene TRBJ1-2; D may be TRBD1 (5 bases). The germline V and J ends were trimmed by 4 bases and 4 bases, with 10 bases remaining between them. Germline CDR1 and CDR2: KGHSH and LQKENI. The CDR3 runs 13 residues. The CDR3 nucleotides read TGTGCCAGCTCACTACAGGATGGCTATGGCTACACCTTC. Amino acid sequence: CASSLQDGYGYTF.

V is TRBV27 and J is TRBJ1-5, with TRBD1 matching 10 bases. CDR1 and CDR2 (germline): MNHEY, SMNVEV (reference sequence). V lost 5 bases and J lost 7; bases outside the gene matches: 8. CDR3 length: 15 residues. CDR3 sequence (DNA): TGTGCCAGCAGTACCGGGACAGGGGTAGGGCAGCCCCAGCATTTT. Its translation is CASSTGTGVGQPQHF.